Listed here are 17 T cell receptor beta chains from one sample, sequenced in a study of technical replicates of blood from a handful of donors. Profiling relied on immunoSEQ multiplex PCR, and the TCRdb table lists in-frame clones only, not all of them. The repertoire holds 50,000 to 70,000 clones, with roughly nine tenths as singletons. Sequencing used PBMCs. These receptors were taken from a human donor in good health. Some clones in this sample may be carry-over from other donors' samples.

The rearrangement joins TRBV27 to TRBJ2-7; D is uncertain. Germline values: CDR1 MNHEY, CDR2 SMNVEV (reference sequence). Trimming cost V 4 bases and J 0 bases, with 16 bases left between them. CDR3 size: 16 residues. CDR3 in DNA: TGTGCCAGCAGTTCCCAACCCCCACAGAGCTCCTACGAGCAGTACTTC. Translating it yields CASSSQPPQSSYEQYF.

In nucleotides, the CDR3 is TGCAGCGTTCCGCCCCCTCTTAGCGGGATAAACAACTACGAGCAGTACTTC. It encodes CSVPPPLSGINNYEQYF. The chain is built from TRBV29-1 and TRBJ2-7; 8 bases map to TRBD2. Germline assignment: CDR1 SQVTM and CDR2 ANQGSEA. Losses at the gene ends were 5 bases for V and 3 bases for J; bases not matched to a gene: 18. The CDR3 runs to 17 residues.

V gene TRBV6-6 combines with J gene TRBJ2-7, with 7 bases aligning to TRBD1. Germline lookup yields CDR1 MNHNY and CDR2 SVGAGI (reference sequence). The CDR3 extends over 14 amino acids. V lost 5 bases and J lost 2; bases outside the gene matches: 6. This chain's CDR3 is CASSHAGTAYEQYF. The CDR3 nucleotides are TGTGCCAGCAGTCATGCCGGGACAGCCTACGAGCAGTACTTC.

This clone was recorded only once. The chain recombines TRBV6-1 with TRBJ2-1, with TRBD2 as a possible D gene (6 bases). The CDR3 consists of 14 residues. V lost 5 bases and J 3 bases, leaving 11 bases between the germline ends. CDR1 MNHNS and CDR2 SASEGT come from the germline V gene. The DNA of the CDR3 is TGTGCCAGCAGTCCCGGGACTTTCTACAATGAGCAGTTCTTC. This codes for CASSPGTFYNEQFF.

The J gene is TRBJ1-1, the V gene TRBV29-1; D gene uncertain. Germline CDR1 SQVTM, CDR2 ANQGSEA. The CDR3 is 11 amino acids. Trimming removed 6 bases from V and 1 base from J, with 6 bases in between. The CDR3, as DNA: TGCAGCGTGGCAGAGAACACTGAAGCTTTCTTT. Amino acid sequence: CSVAENTEAFF. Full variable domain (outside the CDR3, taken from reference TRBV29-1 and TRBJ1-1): SAVISQKPSRDICQRGTSLTIQCQVDSQVTMMFWYRQQPGQSLTLIATANQGSEATYESGFVIDKFPISRPNLTFSTLTVSNMSPEDSSIYLCSVAENTEAFFGQGTRLTVV.

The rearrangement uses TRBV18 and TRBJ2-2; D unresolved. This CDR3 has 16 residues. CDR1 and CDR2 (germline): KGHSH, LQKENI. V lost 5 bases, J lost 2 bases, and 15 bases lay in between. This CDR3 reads CASSDRVSVNTGELFF. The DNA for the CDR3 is TGTGCCAGCTCAGATCGGGTGAGCGTTAACACCGGGGAGCTGTTTTTT. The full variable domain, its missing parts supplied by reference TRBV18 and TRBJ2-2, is NAGVMQNPRHLVRRRGQEARLRCSPMKGHSHVYWYRQLPEEGLKFMVYLQKENIIDESGMPKERFSAEFPKEGPSILRIQQVVRGDSAAYFCASSDRVSVNTGELFFGEGSRLTVL.

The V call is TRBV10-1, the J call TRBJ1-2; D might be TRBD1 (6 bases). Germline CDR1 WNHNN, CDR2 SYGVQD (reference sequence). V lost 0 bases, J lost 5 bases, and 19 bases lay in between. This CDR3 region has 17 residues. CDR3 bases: TGCGCCAGCAGTGAGTCTGGGGCTGGGACATCTACTTATGGCTACACCTTC. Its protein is CASSESGAGTSTYGYTF.

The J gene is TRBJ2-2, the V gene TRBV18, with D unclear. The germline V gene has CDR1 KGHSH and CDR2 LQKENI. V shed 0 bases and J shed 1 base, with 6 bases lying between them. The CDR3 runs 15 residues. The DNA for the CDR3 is TGTGCCAGCTCACCACCGAGCCAGAACACCGGGGAGCTGTTTTTT. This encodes CASSPPSQNTGELFF.

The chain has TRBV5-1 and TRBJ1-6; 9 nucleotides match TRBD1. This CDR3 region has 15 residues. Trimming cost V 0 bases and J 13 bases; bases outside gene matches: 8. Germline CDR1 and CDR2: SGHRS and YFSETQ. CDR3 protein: CASSLAGGQGRPLHF. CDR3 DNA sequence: TGCGCCAGCAGCTTGGCAGGGGGACAGGGTCGTCCCCTCCACTTT.

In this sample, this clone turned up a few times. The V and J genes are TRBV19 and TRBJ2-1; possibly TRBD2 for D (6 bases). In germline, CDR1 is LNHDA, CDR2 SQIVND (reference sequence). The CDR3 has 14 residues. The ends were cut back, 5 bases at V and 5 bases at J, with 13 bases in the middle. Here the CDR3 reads CASSLGGRNNEQFF. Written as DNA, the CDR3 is TGTGCCAGTAGTTTGGGGGGAAGAAACAATGAGCAGTTCTTC.

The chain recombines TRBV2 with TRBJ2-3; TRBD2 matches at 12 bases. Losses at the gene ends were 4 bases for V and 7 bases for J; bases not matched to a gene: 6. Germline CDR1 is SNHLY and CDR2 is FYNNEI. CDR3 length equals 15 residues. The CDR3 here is CASSASGGAGYTQYF. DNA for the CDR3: TGTGCCAGCAGTGCTAGCGGGGGGGCCGGGTATACGCAGTATTTT. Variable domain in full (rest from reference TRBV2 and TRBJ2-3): EPEVTQTPSHQVTQMGQEVILRCVPISNHLYFYWYRQILGQKVEFLVSFYNNEISEKSEIFDDQFSVERPDGSNFTLKIRSTKLEDSAMYFCASSASGGAGYTQYFGPGTRLTVL.

The CDR3: CASSQDPGQGFSEQYF. The CDR3 DNA follows: TGTGCCAGCAGCCAAGACCCGGGACAGGGATTTTCTGAGCAGTACTTC. The genes are TRBV4-2 and TRBJ2-7, with TRBD1 matching 9 bases. This CDR3 has 16 residues. Germline V CDR1 and CDR2: LGHNA, YNFKEQ. Losses at the gene ends were 0 bases for V and 7 bases for J; bases not matched to a gene: 10.

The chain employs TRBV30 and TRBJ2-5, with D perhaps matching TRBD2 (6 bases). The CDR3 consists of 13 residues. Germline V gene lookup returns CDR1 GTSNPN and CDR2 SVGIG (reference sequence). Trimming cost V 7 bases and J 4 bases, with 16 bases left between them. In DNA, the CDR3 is TGTGCCTCGACCTGGGAAGCGGGAGAGACCCAGTACTTC. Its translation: CASTWEAGETQYF.

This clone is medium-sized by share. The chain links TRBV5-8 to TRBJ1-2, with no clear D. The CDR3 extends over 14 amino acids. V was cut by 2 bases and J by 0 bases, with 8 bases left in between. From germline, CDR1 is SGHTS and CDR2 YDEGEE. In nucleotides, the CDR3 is TGTGCCAGCAGCTTCCCAGGCGCTAACTATGGCTACACCTTC. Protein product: CASSFPGANYGYTF.

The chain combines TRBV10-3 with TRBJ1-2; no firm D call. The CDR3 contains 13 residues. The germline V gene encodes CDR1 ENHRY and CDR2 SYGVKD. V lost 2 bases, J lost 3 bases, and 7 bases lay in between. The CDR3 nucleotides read TGTGCCATCAGTGAGGAGGAACACTATGGCTACACCTTC. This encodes CAISEEEHYGYTF.

CDR3 DNA sequence: TGTGCCAGCAGTGAAGCCACGGGAGGGGAGAACTATGGCTACACCTTC. It codes for CASSEATGGENYGYTF. The J gene is TRBJ1-2, the V gene TRBV6-1; maybe TRBD1 (5 bases). V was pared by 0 bases and J by 2 bases, with 13 bases between. This CDR3 region has 16 residues. Germline assignment: CDR1 MNHNS and CDR2 SASEGT.

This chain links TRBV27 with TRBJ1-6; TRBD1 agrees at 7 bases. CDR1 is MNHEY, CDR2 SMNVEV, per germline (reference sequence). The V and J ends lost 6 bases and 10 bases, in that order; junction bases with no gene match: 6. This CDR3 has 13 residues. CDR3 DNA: TGTGCCAGCAGGAACAGGGGCTTGTCACCCCTCCACTTT. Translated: CASRNRGLSPLHF.